This paragraph covers one T cell receptor (beta chain) sequence. No antigen is known for it. This sample is drawn from a study of blood T cells in healthy people across ages. A second PCR of about 6 to 11 cycles used a sample-barcoded 5' primer and a J-beta primer mix. MiXCR, applied by TCRdb to the 5' RACE reads, yields one record per CDR3 protein. The sample includes more than 650,000 distinct CDR3 sequences, about 55% of them seen just once. Study observations and caveats: In these data, TCR beta diversity tracked strongly with naive T cell percentage.

In terms of origin and age, donors were healthy Caucasian individuals from Russia aged about 6 to 90. Germline V gene lookup returns CDR1 SGHDT and CDR2 YYEEEE. The CDR3 spans 16 residues. V was shortened by 1 base and J by 6 bases, with 14 bases between the two germline ends. This receptor was taken from a man older than 75 in good health. V gene TRBV5-6 combines with J gene TRBJ1-6, with D maybe TRBD1 (5 bases). The sample comprised blood. The DNA of the CDR3 is TGTGCCAGCAGCTTGTATAGGGCAGGGAGTAATTCACCCCTCCACTTT. This encodes CASSLYRAGSNSPLHF.